One sample yielded the 25 T cell receptor beta chains listed below, sequenced in a study of beta chain features in type 1 diabetes (dated by TCRdb to between 2018 and 2020). Here is what the overall study found, with its caveats: In all four CD4+ subsets, TCRB CDR3 length was moderately but significantly shorter in type 1 diabetes patients.

Libraries were constructed by the immunoSEQ multiplex PCR assay. The entire amount of isolated RNA was reverse transcribed using the High Capacity cDNA Reverse Transcription Kit, so the sequenced TCRB transcripts were expressed ones. TCRdb took this table from immuneACCESS and kept in-frame rearrangements with V and J called. Such tables lack part of the clones; where checked against another copy, unresolved V genes explain under half of the gap, and the rest is unexplained. The sample table contains 630,000 or so clones; only one count was recorded for over 12% of them. Just under 0.04% of the sample rests with the top ten. The antigens for these receptors are not known. The sequenced sample was naive CD4+ T cells from blood. This specimen's cell subset or site label, per the study, means: true naive CD4+ T cells. The receptors stem from a young man with type 1 diabetes.

This clone occurred a few times. V is TRBV7-3 and J is TRBJ2-3, with 10 bases that match TRBD2. CDR1 SGHTA and CDR2 FQGTGA come from the germline V gene. Trimming cost V 5 bases and J 4 bases; bases outside gene matches: 3. The CDR3 has 14 amino acids. CDR3 loop: CASSKSGGADTQYF. The CDR3 nucleotides read TGTGCCAGCAGCAAAAGCGGGGGGGCAGATACGCAGTATTTT.

The chain carries TRBV7-2 and TRBJ2-7; a possible D gene is TRBD2 (5 bases). This CDR3 region has 15 residues. The germline V gene encodes CDR1 SGHTA and CDR2 FQGNSA. With 1 base removed from V and 3 bases from J, the gap between germline ends came to 13 bases. Here the CDR3 reads CASSLETDRGYEQYF. DNA of the CDR3: TGTGCCAGCAGCTTAGAGACGGATCGGGGCTACGAGCAGTACTTC.

This clone has only a few counts. The V gene is TRBV29-1, the J gene TRBJ1-4, with D uncertain. The CDR3 consists of 12 residues. V was clipped by 3 bases and J by 12 bases, with 14 bases between them. Germline-derived CDR1 and CDR2 are SQVTM and ANQGSEA. The CDR3 DNA reads TGCAGCGTTGAGACACCCGGGCAGGAACTGTTTTTT. It specifies CSVETPGQELFF. The variable domain in full, with the rest retrieved from reference TRBV29-1 and TRBJ1-4, is SAVISQKPSRDICQRGTSLTIQCQVDSQVTMMFWYRQQPGQSLTLIATANQGSEATYESGFVIDKFPISRPNLTFSTLTVSNMSPEDSSIYLCSVETPGQELFFGSGTQLSVL.

The chain recombines TRBV6-1 with TRBJ1-2; perhaps TRBD1 as D (6 bases). V gave up 6 bases and J gave up 10 bases, with 18 bases separating them. CDR1 is MNHNS, CDR2 SASEGT, per germline. This CDR3 is built from 13 residues. The CDR3 nucleotides read TGTGCCAGCAGAGAGACCGACAGGATCGACTACACCTTC. Protein sequence: CASRETDRIDYTF.

CDR3 DNA: TGTGCCTGGAGAGTTACCCCCGGTGGCTCCTACGAGCAGTACTTC. Its translation is CAWRVTPGGSYEQYF. The chain uses TRBV30 and TRBJ2-7; D call uncertain. Between the trimmed V and J ends, which lost 3 bases and 0 bases, there was a span of 15 bases. This CDR3 contains 15 residues. The germline V gene has CDR1 GTSNPN and CDR2 SVGIG (reference sequence).

V is TRBV5-1 and J is TRBJ2-7; D ambiguous. CDR1 is SGHRS, CDR2 YFSETQ, per germline. Trimming removed 5 bases at V and 3 bases at J, with 12 bases between. This CDR3 comprises 13 residues. The CDR3 DNA reads TGCGCCAGCAGTCGGGCTAGAAACTACGAGCAGTACTTC. Encoded protein: CASSRARNYEQYF.

This clone was detected a few times. CDR3 DNA: TGTGCCAAGGGACGGTTGAACACTGAAGCTTTCTTT. Translation gives CAKGRLNTEAFF. This chain joins TRBV30 and TRBJ1-1, with D perhaps TRBD1 (5 bases). The CDR3 length is 12 residues. V gave up 8 bases and J gave up 0 bases, with 10 bases separating them. Germline CDR1 GTSNPN, CDR2 SVGIG (reference sequence).

The rearrangement links TRBV28 to TRBJ2-7, with 7 nucleotides matching TRBD1. Germline V gene sequence: CDR1 MDHEN, CDR2 SYDVKM. The trim removed 9 bases at V and 5 bases at J, leaving 10 bases unmatched. This CDR3 is built from 13 residues. In DNA, the CDR3 is TGTGCCAGTAAACCGGGACAGAACCACGAGCAGTACTTC. It translates to CASKPGQNHEQYF.

The rearrangement joins TRBV7-9 to TRBJ2-5; a possible D gene is TRBD2 (5 bases). Deletions cut 4 bases from V and 5 bases from J, with 14 bases between. Looked up from germline, CDR1 is SEHNR and CDR2 is FQNEAQ (reference sequence). CDR3 size: 14 residues. CDR3 residues: CASSSSKGVETQYF. In DNA form, the CDR3 reads TGTGCCAGCAGCTCTAGCAAGGGTGTGGAGACCCAGTACTTC.

V gene TRBV18 combines with J gene TRBJ2-7, with TRBD1 matching over 8 bases. The CDR3 is 15 residues long. After removal of 3 bases from V and 3 bases from J, the junction contained 7 bases not matched to a gene. From germline, CDR1 is KGHSH and CDR2 LQKENI. CDR3: CASSPGWTGSYEQYF. For the CDR3, the DNA is TGTGCCAGCTCACCTGGCTGGACAGGGAGCTACGAGCAGTACTTC. Combining the CDR3 with reference TRBV18 and TRBJ2-7 gives the whole variable domain NAGVMQNPRHLVRRRGQEARLRCSPMKGHSHVYWYRQLPEEGLKFMVYLQKENIIDESGMPKERFSAEFPKEGPSILRIQQVVRGDSAAYFCASSPGWTGSYEQYFGPGTRLTVT.

This clone was observed a handful of times. The genes are TRBV7-9 and TRBJ1-1; unclear D gene. CDR1 and CDR2 (germline): SEHNR, FQNEAQ (reference sequence). There are 15 residues in the CDR3. V was shortened by 3 bases and J by 7 bases, with 18 bases between the two germline ends. CDR3 region: CASSFRLASVNEAFF. The CDR3 DNA follows: TGTGCCAGCAGCTTCAGGCTGGCGAGTGTGAATGAAGCTTTCTTT.

This clone was detected only a few times. The V gene is TRBV7-9, the J gene TRBJ1-2; D perhaps matches TRBD1 (5 bases). Per the germline V gene, CDR1 is SEHNR and CDR2 is FQNEAQ (reference sequence). Trimming removed 5 bases from V and 3 bases from J, with 13 bases in between. The CDR3 covers 14 residues. Here the CDR3 DNA reads TGTGCCAGCAGCCTCAGCCAGGGACACTATGGCTACACCTTC. This gives the protein CASSLSQGHYGYTF.

The chain is built from TRBV25-1 and TRBJ1-2; D ambiguous. The germline V gene encodes CDR1 MGHDK and CDR2 SYGVNS. The CDR3 runs 17 residues. V gave up 1 base and J gave up 6 bases, with 21 bases separating them. CDR3 amino acids: CASSELLSRPGRNGYTF. The CDR3 nucleotides are TGTGCCAGCAGTGAATTATTGTCGCGGCCGGGAAGAAATGGCTACACCTTC.

This clone was picked up a small number of times. V gene TRBV9 combines with J gene TRBJ2-2; 9 nucleotides match TRBD1. Unmatched junction bases numbered 4, after V lost 3 bases and J lost 4 bases. Germline CDR1 is SGDLS and CDR2 is YYNGEE. CDR3 length: 15 amino acids. CDR3 residues: CASSAQGAATGELFF. The CDR3 DNA reads TGTGCCAGCAGCGCACAGGGGGCGGCCACCGGGGAGCTGTTTTTT. The full variable domain, rest sourced from reference TRBV9 and TRBJ2-2, is DSGVTQTPKHLITATGQRVTLRCSPRSGDLSVYWYQQSLDQGLQFLIQYYNGEERAKGNILERFSAQQFPDLHSELNLSSLELGDSALYFCASSAQGAATGELFFGEGSRLTVL.

The chain combines TRBV5-5 with TRBJ1-6; D might be TRBD1 (5 bases). The CDR3 contains 16 residues. Germline V gives CDR1 SGHKS, CDR2 YYEKEE (reference sequence). V shed 2 bases and J shed 7 bases, with 16 bases lying between them. This CDR3 reads CASSFVGGSLNSPLHF. The CDR3, as DNA: TGTGCCAGCAGCTTCGTTGGGGGTTCCTTGAATTCACCCCTCCACTTT.

With regard to this clone: The sample contains more than one DNA sequence encoding this CDR3. J is TRBJ1-5 and V is TRBV5-1, with TRBD1 matching 7 bases. V lost 4 bases to trimming and J lost 2 bases; unmatched junction nucleotides: 3. This CDR3 comprises 14 residues. Germline V CDR1 and CDR2: SGHRS, YFSETQ. For the CDR3, the DNA is TGCGCCAGCAGCCTTGGGACAGGCAATCAGCCCCAGCATTTT. It yields the protein CASSLGTGNQPQHF.

The CDR3 loop reads CASSYNEKLFF. Here the CDR3 DNA reads TGTGCCAGCAGTTACAATGAAAAACTGTTTTTT. V gene TRBV7-9 combines with J gene TRBJ1-4; no firm D call. The CDR3 runs to 11 residues. Germline-derived CDR1 and CDR2 are SEHNR and FQNEAQ (reference sequence). Trimming pared 6 bases from V and 5 bases from J, leaving 4 bases between.

This clone was observed a handful of times. The chain recombines TRBV30 with TRBJ1-3, with D tentatively TRBD1 (6 bases). This CDR3 is 13 amino acids long. Germline values: CDR1 GTSNPN, CDR2 SVGIG (reference sequence). Trimming shortened V by 0 bases and J by 4 bases, and 7 bases separated the two germline ends. DNA for the CDR3: TGTGCCTGGAGTGTGGACAGAGGAAACACCATATATTTT. Translation gives CAWSVDRGNTIYF.

The chain links TRBV4-3 to TRBJ1-4; TRBD1 aligns across 7 bases. This CDR3 spans 18 amino acids. The germline gives CDR1 LGHNA, CDR2 YSLEER. V lost 0 bases, J lost 2 bases, and 9 bases stayed unmatched. The CDR3 spells CASSQDRNRGRTNEKLFF. CDR3 DNA: TGCGCCAGCAGCCAAGATAGGAACAGGGGAAGGACTAATGAAAAACTGTTTTTT.

This clone has only a few counts. The chain carries TRBV6-4 and TRBJ2-2; TRBD1 might be the D (6 bases). The CDR3 is made up of 13 amino acids. CDR1 is MRHNA and CDR2 is SNTAGT in the germline V gene. V lost 4 bases and J lost 6, with 9 bases in between. The DNA for the CDR3 is TGTGCCAGCAGTGTGGGGGCGCCCGGGGAGCTGTTTTTT. Translating gives CASSVGAPGELFF.

The V gene is TRBV11-2, the J gene TRBJ2-3; D is ambiguous. The germline V and J ends were trimmed by 0 bases and 8 bases, with 6 bases remaining between them. This CDR3 has 12 residues. Germline loops: CDR1 SGHAT, CDR2 FQNNGV. As DNA, the CDR3 is TGTGCCAGCAGCTTAGATCGCGGTACGCAGTATTTT. This encodes CASSLDRGTQYF.

This clone was observed a handful of times. V usage is TRBV7-2 and J usage is TRBJ2-3, with 11 nucleotides matching TRBD2. The CDR3 covers 16 residues. Germline-derived CDR1 and CDR2 are SGHTA and FQGNSA. Losses at the gene ends were 4 bases for V and 5 bases for J; bases not matched to a gene: 8. Here the CDR3 reads CASSSLAGGKRDTQYF. The DNA for the CDR3 is TGTGCCAGCAGCTCCTTAGCGGGAGGGAAAAGAGATACGCAGTATTTT.

The chain joins TRBV2 to TRBJ2-3; TRBD2 agrees at 11 bases. V dropped 8 bases and J dropped 3; count of bases not matched to a gene: 4. CDR3 size: 14 residues. CDR1 and CDR2 (germline): SNHLY, FYNNEI. The CDR3 DNA reads TGTGCCAGCCCCGGGACTAGCGGTACAGATACGCAGTATTTT. Its protein is CASPGTSGTDTQYF.

The V call is TRBV6-6, the J call TRBJ2-6, with TRBD1 as a possible D gene (6 bases). Trimming left V 6 bases short and J 2 bases short, with 11 bases between. The germline gives CDR1 MNHNY, CDR2 SVGAGI (reference sequence). The CDR3 totals 15 residues. The CDR3 DNA sequence: TGTGCCAGCAGCCGTCCAGGGGCTGGGGCCAACGTCCTGACTTTC. Translation: CASSRPGAGANVLTF.

The chain joins TRBV5-6 to TRBJ2-1; possibly TRBD1 for D (6 bases). V gave up 4 bases and J gave up 4 bases, with 12 bases separating them. Germline loops: CDR1 SGHDT, CDR2 YYEEEE. The CDR3 is 14 amino acids. The CDR3 bases are TGTGCCAGCAGCACCGGACAGATGTACAATGAGCAGTTCTTC. This translates into CASSTGQMYNEQFF. The variable domain in full, with the rest retrieved from reference TRBV5-6 and TRBJ2-1, is DAGVTQSPTHLIKTRGQQVTLRCSPKSGHDTVSWYQQALGQGPQFIFQYYEEEERQRGNFPDRFSGHQFPNYSSELNVNALLLGDSALYLCASSTGQMYNEQFFGPGTRLTVL.